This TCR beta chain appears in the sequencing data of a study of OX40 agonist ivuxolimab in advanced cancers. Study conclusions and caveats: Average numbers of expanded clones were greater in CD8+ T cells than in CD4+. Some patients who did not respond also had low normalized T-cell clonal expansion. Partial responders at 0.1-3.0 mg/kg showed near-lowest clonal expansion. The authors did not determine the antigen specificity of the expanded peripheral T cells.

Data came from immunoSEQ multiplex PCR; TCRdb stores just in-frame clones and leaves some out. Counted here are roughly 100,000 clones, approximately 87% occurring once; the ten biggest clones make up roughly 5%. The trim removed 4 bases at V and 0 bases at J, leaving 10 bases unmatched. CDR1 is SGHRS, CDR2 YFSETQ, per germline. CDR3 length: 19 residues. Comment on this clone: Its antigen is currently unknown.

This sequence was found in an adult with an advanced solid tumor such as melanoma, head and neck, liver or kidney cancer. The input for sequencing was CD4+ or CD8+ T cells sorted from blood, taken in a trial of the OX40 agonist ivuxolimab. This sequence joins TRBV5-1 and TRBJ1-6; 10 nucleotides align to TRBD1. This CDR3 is CASSILGTGASSYNSPLHF. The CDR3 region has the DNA TGCGCCAGCAGCATCCTCGGGACAGGGGCTAGCTCCTATAATTCACCCCTCCACTTT.